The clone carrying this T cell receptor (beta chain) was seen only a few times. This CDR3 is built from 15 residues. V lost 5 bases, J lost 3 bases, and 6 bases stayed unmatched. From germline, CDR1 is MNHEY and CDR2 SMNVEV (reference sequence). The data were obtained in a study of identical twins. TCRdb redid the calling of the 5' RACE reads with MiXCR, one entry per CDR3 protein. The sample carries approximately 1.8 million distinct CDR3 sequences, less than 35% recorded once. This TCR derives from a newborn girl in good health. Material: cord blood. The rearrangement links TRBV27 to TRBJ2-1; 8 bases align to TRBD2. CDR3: CASSGGLAFYNEQFF. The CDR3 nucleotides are TGTGCCAGCAGTGGCGGACTAGCTTTCTACAATGAGCAGTTCTTC.